Below, 26 T cell receptor beta chains from the same sample are listed, as sequenced in a study of CD8 T cells in ankylosing spondylitis. Points from the study as a whole: A motif of roughly eight highly homologous TCR beta variants was seen as apparently characteristic of ankylosing spondylitis blood.

These receptors' antigens are unknown. TCRdb called the 5' RACE reads again in MiXCR, with one record for every CDR3 protein. Found here are about 90,000 distinct CDR3 sequences, roughly 8.5% of them singletons; the top ten hold 30%. Sequenced sample: blood, either unsorted or a sorted T cell fraction (not recorded which). Receptors were obtained from a male donor with ankylosing spondylitis.

This clonotype was picked up many times. This chain joins TRBV12-3 or TRBV12-4 and TRBJ2-2, with a tentative D call TRBD2 (6 bases). This CDR3 is built from 16 residues. V lost 4 bases and J 0 bases, leaving 12 bases between the germline ends. Here the CDR3 DNA reads TGTGCCAGCAGTTCTCCGGGCGGGGCGAACACCGGGGAGCTGTTTTTT. Protein product: CASSSPGGANTGELFF.

The chain has TRBV18 and TRBJ1-1; D may be TRBD1 (6 bases). Germline V gene data show CDR1 as KGHSH and CDR2 as LQKENI. The length of the CDR3 is 14 residues. V was clipped by 3 bases and J by 4 bases, with 12 bases between them. The CDR3 bases are TGTGCCAGCTCACCGAACAGGGACGGCACTGAAGCTTTCTTT. Its translation: CASSPNRDGTEAFF.

This clonotype was counted between two and nine times. The J gene is TRBJ2-1, the V gene TRBV7-9; TRBD1 matches 9 bases. V shed 5 bases, J shed 4 bases, and the junction held 6 bases outside the gene matches. The length of the CDR3 is 15 residues. Germline CDR1 is SEHNR and CDR2 is FQNEAQ (reference sequence). CDR3: CASSPGGQGYNEQFF. Here the CDR3 DNA reads TGTGCCAGCAGCCCGGGGGGACAGGGTTACAATGAGCAGTTCTTC. Combining the CDR3 with reference TRBV7-9 and TRBJ2-1 gives the whole variable domain DTGVSQNPRHKITKRGQNVTFRCDPISEHNRLYWYRQTLGQGPEFLTYFQNEAQLEKSRLLSDRFSAERPKGSFSTLEIQRTEQGDSAMYLCASSPGGQGYNEQFFGPGTRLTVL.

CDR3 amino acids: CASSPGDSSYEQYF. CDR3 DNA sequence: TGTGCCAGCAGCCCTGGGGACAGCTCCTACGAGCAGTACTTC. This chain links TRBV5-6 with TRBJ2-7, with 7 positions matching TRBD1. The V gene's germline CDR1 is SGHDT and CDR2 YYEEEE. CDR3 size: 14 residues. V was clipped by 4 bases and J by 0 bases; unmatched bases: 4. Together with reference TRBV5-6 and TRBJ2-7, the CDR3 gives the full variable domain: DAGVTQSPTHLIKTRGQQVTLRCSPKSGHDTVSWYQQALGQGPQFIFQYYEEEERQRGNFPDRFSGHQFPNYSSELNVNALLLGDSALYLCASSPGDSSYEQYFGPGTRLTVT.

The table lists this clonotype with many counts. The V and J genes are TRBV20-1 and TRBJ2-7; 7 bases align to TRBD2. The CDR3 length is 17 residues. Germline values: CDR1 DFQATT, CDR2 SNEGSKA (reference sequence). The ends lost 3 bases at V and 0 bases at J; junction bases unmatched: 14. CDR3 sequence reads: CSARRGGSAISSYEQYF. The CDR3, as DNA: TGCAGTGCTAGGAGGGGCGGGAGCGCGATTAGCTCCTACGAGCAGTACTTC.

This clonotype came up a few times. V gene TRBV27 combines with J gene TRBJ2-7; D may be TRBD2 (5 bases). CDR1 and CDR2 from the germline V gene are MNHEY and SMNVEV (reference sequence). The V and J ends lost 2 bases and 0 bases respectively, with 17 bases between them. CDR3 length: 17 amino acids. Here the CDR3 DNA reads TGTGCCAGCAGTTTAGTCGCTAGCCCAAGTTACTCCTACGAGCAGTACTTC. This encodes CASSLVASPSYSYEQYF.

This clonotype was counted at least ten times. In nucleotides, the CDR3 is TGTGCCAGCAGCAATCAAGAGATCCGGGACCCCTACGAGCAGTACTTC. This translates into CASSNQEIRDPYEQYF. The chain employs TRBV12-3 or TRBV12-4 and TRBJ2-7; D tentatively reads TRBD1 or TRBD2 (5 bases each). This CDR3 has 16 amino acids. With 6 bases removed from V and 2 bases from J, the gap between germline ends came to 20 bases.

A few counts support this clonotype. The chain employs TRBV12-5 and TRBJ2-1, with D possibly being TRBD1 (7 bases). The CDR3 runs 16 residues. In germline, CDR1 is LGHNT, CDR2 FRNRAP. The ends were cut back, 6 bases at V and 1 base at J, with 16 bases in the middle. This CDR3 reads CASGQGGGGSYNEQFF. The CDR3 nucleotides read TGTGCTAGTGGCCAGGGGGGAGGTGGGTCCTACAATGAGCAGTTCTTC. The variable domain in full, with the rest retrieved from reference TRBV12-5 and TRBJ2-1, is DARVTQTPRHKVTEMGQEVTMRCQPILGHNTVFWYRQTMMQGLELLAYFRNRAPLDDSGMPKDRFSAEMPDATLATLKIQPSEPRDSAVYFCASGQGGGGSYNEQFFGPGTRLTVL.

This clonotype turned up a few times. The J gene is TRBJ2-7, the V gene TRBV5-1; D perhaps matches TRBD2 (6 bases). This CDR3 comprises 12 residues. V shed 6 bases and J shed 2 bases, with 9 bases lying between them. Germline lookup yields CDR1 SGHRS and CDR2 YFSETQ. CDR3 coding DNA: TGCGCCAGCACGGAGGGGACCTACGAGCAGTACTTC. It translates to CASTEGTYEQYF.

The chain joins TRBV9 to TRBJ2-7, with TRBD2 matching 7 bases. The length of the CDR3 is 18 residues. Trimming cost V 0 bases and J 3 bases; bases outside gene matches: 15. CDR1 is SGDLS, CDR2 YYNGEE, per germline. The CDR3, as DNA: TGTGCCAGCAGCGTAGGCATCGGGACTAACCTTGGCTACTACGAGCAGTACTTC. Residues: CASSVGIGTNLGYYEQYF.

This clonotype was detected a few times. The genes are TRBV11-2 and TRBJ2-1; D is possibly TRBD1 (5 bases). The germline gives CDR1 SGHAT, CDR2 FQNNGV. The CDR3 consists of 12 residues. V dropped 1 base and J dropped 12 bases, with 10 bases sitting between them. This CDR3 is CASSLGGQGQFF. The CDR3 DNA sequence: TGTGCCAGCAGCTTAGGAGGCCAGGGGCAGTTCTTC.

J is TRBJ2-5 and V is TRBV7-9; D uncertain. Per germline, CDR1 SEHNR and CDR2 FQNEAQ (reference sequence). With 1 base removed from V and 5 bases from J, the gap between germline ends came to 11 bases. The CDR3 totals 14 residues. The CDR3 bases are TGTGCCAGCAGCTTAGTGGGCCTGACTGAGACCCAGTACTTC. This encodes CASSLVGLTETQYF.

This clonotype was recorded at least ten times. The chain carries TRBV12-3 or TRBV12-4 and TRBJ2-7; D gene unclear. V dropped 4 bases and J dropped 7 bases, with 14 bases sitting between them. The CDR3 is 13 amino acids. CDR3 bases: TGTGCCAGCAGTTCTACCGGCTTGCAAGAGCAGTACGTC. It yields the protein CASSSTGLQEQYV.

To note about this clonotype: A junction boundary mismatches the germline segment, possibly from a read error. The chain employs TRBV27 and TRBJ1-5; D remains unclear. There are 14 residues in the CDR3. Germline values: CDR1 MNHEY, CDR2 SMNVEV (reference sequence). Here the CDR3 reads CASSFTAGKQPQHF. For the CDR3, the DNA is TGTGCCAGCAGTTTTACGGCTGGCAAACAGCCCCAGCATTTT.

This clonotype appeared many times. The gene calls are TRBV7-9 and TRBJ1-1; weak D call: TRBD1 (6 bases). V lost 5 bases and J 0 bases, leaving 13 bases between the germline ends. The CDR3 consists of 15 residues. Germline lookup yields CDR1 SEHNR and CDR2 FQNEAQ (reference sequence). CDR3 DNA sequence: TGTGCCAGCAGCCCCGGGGGCGGGATGAACACTGAAGCTTTCTTT. As protein: CASSPGGGMNTEAFF.

In this sample, this clonotype turned up many times. This chain links TRBV27 with TRBJ2-2, with D perhaps matching TRBD1 or TRBD2 (5 bases each). Germline loops: CDR1 MNHEY, CDR2 SMNVEV (reference sequence). V was pared by 4 bases and J by 4 bases, with 7 bases between. The CDR3 runs 13 residues. Written as DNA, the CDR3 is TGTGCCAGCAGTTACGGGACCACCGGGGAGCTGTTTTTT. Amino acids: CASSYGTTGELFF.

This rearrangement joins TRBV2 to TRBJ2-1, with 7 bases aligning to TRBD2. The CDR3 is made up of 17 amino acids. Looked up from germline, CDR1 is SNHLY and CDR2 is FYNNEI. The J segment lost 4 bases and the V segment lost 4 bases, leaving 13 bases of the junction unmatched. CDR3: CASSGAPTSVAYNEQFF. For the CDR3, the DNA is TGTGCCAGCAGTGGGGCACCTACTAGCGTAGCATACAATGAGCAGTTCTTC.

This clonotype has a handful of counts. This sequence joins TRBV11-2 and TRBJ2-7; 15 positions match TRBD2. Germline trimming cut 5 bases from V and 1 base from J; bases unmatched to any gene: 3. The CDR3 extends over 16 amino acids. The germline CDR1 and CDR2 sequences are SGHAT and FQNNGV. The CDR3 sequence is CASSVGLAGGSYEQYV. CDR3 coding DNA: TGTGCCAGCAGCGTAGGACTAGCGGGAGGGTCCTACGAGCAGTACGTC.

This clonotype was detected only a few times. This chain connects TRBV7-8 to TRBJ1-1; D might be TRBD1 (5 bases). Trimming took 1 base from V and 6 from J, leaving 21 bases between them. Germline V gene sequence: CDR1 SGHVS, CDR2 FQNEAQ. The CDR3 contains 17 residues. The chain's CDR3 is CASSLVRLGPRGAEAFF. The CDR3 region has the DNA TGTGCCAGCAGCTTAGTTCGATTAGGGCCCCGAGGGGCTGAAGCTTTCTTT.

This clonotype was recorded a few times. The gene calls are TRBV6-1 and TRBJ2-2, with 11 nucleotides matching TRBD2. Per the germline V gene, CDR1 is MNHNS and CDR2 is SASEGT. J gave up 8 bases and V 6 bases, and 14 bases lay outside the gene matches. The CDR3 runs 17 residues. CDR3 sequence (DNA): TGTGCCAGCAGACCCATAGCGGGAGGGCCCGCCTTTGGGGAGCTGTTTTTT. Translating it yields CASRPIAGGPAFGELFF.

This clonotype has a handful of counts. This chain uses TRBV5-6 with TRBJ2-2, with TRBD1 matching 7 bases. J gave up 5 bases and V 1 base, and 8 bases lay outside the gene matches. The CDR3 sequence is 16 residues long. CDR1 is SGHDT, CDR2 YYEEEE, per germline. The CDR3 nucleotides are TGTGCCAGCAGCTTGTACGACAGGGCGAGTACCGGGGAGCTGTTTTTT. This codes for CASSLYDRASTGELFF.

The gene calls are TRBV6-1 and TRBJ1-5, with unresolved D. The CDR3 runs 15 residues. The germline V gene has CDR1 MNHNS and CDR2 SASEGT. V lost 6 bases to trimming and J lost 0 bases, with 12 bases between them. CDR3 bases: TGTGCCAGCAGGGCGGGAGTCCTTAGCAATCAGCCCCAGCATTTT. Translated, it gives CASRAGVLSNQPQHF.

The V gene is TRBV7-9, the J gene TRBJ2-7, with no clear D. Looked up from germline, CDR1 is SEHNR and CDR2 is FQNEAQ (reference sequence). V gave up 2 bases and J gave up 4 bases, with 15 bases separating them. The CDR3 sequence is 15 residues long. CDR3 sequence reads: CASSLYVGRTYEQYV. In DNA form, the CDR3 reads TGTGCCAGCAGCTTATACGTGGGCCGCACTTACGAGCAGTACGTC.

This clonotype has ten or more counts. The chain carries TRBV4-1 and TRBJ2-1; TRBD2 aligns across 11 bases. This CDR3 comprises 17 residues. Germline CDR1 and CDR2: MGHRA and YSYEKL. J was trimmed by 1 base and V by 3 bases; bases with no gene match: 5. The CDR3, as DNA: TGCGCCAGCAGCCACCCGACTAGCGGGACTTCCTACAATGAGCAGTTCTTC. Encoded protein: CASSHPTSGTSYNEQFF.

This clonotype was seen at least ten times. The chain combines TRBV13 with TRBJ2-1, with D tentatively TRBD1 or TRBD2 (5 bases each). Trimming shortened V by 0 bases and J by 8 bases, and 11 bases separated the two germline ends. Germline V gives CDR1 PRHDT, CDR2 FYEKMQ (reference sequence). This CDR3 contains 14 residues. CDR3 DNA: TGTGCCAGCAGCTTAGGGAGGGGTCTCGATGAGCAGTTCTTC. Its translation: CASSLGRGLDEQFF.

This clonotype has a count of ten or more. This rearrangement joins TRBV11-2 to TRBJ2-3; D is unclear. This CDR3 spans 11 amino acids. Trimming took off 2 bases at V and 5 bases at J, with 2 bases between the two ends. CDR1 is SGHAT, CDR2 FQNNGV, per germline. CDR3 bases: TGTGCCAGCAGCTTACTAGATACGCAGTATTTT. Translated: CASSLLDTQYF.